This T cell receptor beta chain was sequenced during a study of T cells in Graves' hyperthyroidism and ophthalmopathy (dated by TCRdb to between 2018 and 2020). In terms of the full investigation: Peripheral blood samples were taken at the time of initial diagnosis, prior to any treatment. TCR V-J signatures able to tell the groups apart were searched for in a discovery cohort of 90 to 100 patients, of whom over 40 had Graves' ophthalmopathy and 55 to 65 had stable Graves' hyperthyroidism. Whether ophthalmopathy could be predicted prospectively was tested in an independent validation cohort made up of approximately 19 hyperthyroidism patients plus 17 patients who later progressed to ophthalmopathy. The roughly 100 discovery patients were divided at random into training and test sets in a 7:3 ratio. The study also compared thyroid tissue and blood T-cell repertoires from a handful of Graves' hyperthyroidism patients. After sampling, hyperthyroidism patients received methimazole starting at 30 mg daily, and ophthalmopathy patients received high-dose intravenous methylprednisolone. According to the paper, TCR Vbeta CDR3 sequencing was carried out on about 140 peripheral blood samples, which came from approximately 41 ophthalmopathy, around 74 hyperthyroidism and roughly 17 progressor patients.

This clonotype was found a few times. It lacks a known antigen. The sample holds no much larger clone one base away, and base qualities are not on file. Amplification of TCR beta CDR3 regions was carried out from RNA transcripts. For the first round of RT-PCR on the TCR CDR3, the HTBI primer set was used together with the Qiagen OneStep RT-PCR kit. The libraries were constructed in a second round of multiplex PCR and then size-selected and purified. Sequencing of the libraries was done on an Illumina HiSeq2000 using paired-end 100 bp reads. In the paper's pipeline: SOAPnuke was used to process the raw data, with reads discarded if the reads contained adapters or uncalled bases, had a mean Phred below 15, or lacked an exact constant-primer or identifier match. COPE v1.2.5 was used to merge high-quality paired reads, and clonotypes were defined as unique nucleotide sequences. MiTCR v1.1 was used to align the clonotypes against IMGT TRBV, TRBD and TRBJ reference segments. The analysis included only V-J combinations with a frequency above 0.0001, which together covered 99.2% of the repertoires. The TCS score was defined as F50 (clonal expansion) divided by E x V (chaos), with BLOSUM62-based TCRdist calculated between CDR3 peptides within each V-J. Welch's t-statistics and random forest reduced just over 500 V-J features to 13, which were used in a naive Bayes classifier (R e1071). TCRdb applied fastp at Q25 and MiXCR to the public reads, then kept only in-frame beta chains. Rows are unified per CDR3 protein, each entry keeping the most common DNA and genes. The V and J calls reflect TCRdb's pipeline rather than the authors' work. The sample profile shows approximately 400,000 distinct CDR3 sequences; about 14% of them were found once. The ten top clones hold around 28% of the sample.

Moderately to severely active disease, a Clinical Activity Score of at least 3, a NOSPECS grade of at least 4, and a duration under 3 months were present in ophthalmopathy patients. Patients with uncontrolled infections, other autoimmune diseases, pregnancy or lactation were excluded. Diagnoses were based on clinical symptoms, serum thyroxine and TRAb, thyroid ultrasound and orbital computed tomography. Ficoll-Paque density gradient centrifugation was used to isolate PBMCs from approximately 10 ml of fresh peripheral blood. Total RNA was extracted with Trizol reagent, and quality was checked on an Agilent 2100 Bioanalyzer. Broader findings and caveats from the paper: No statistical method was used to fix the sample size in advance, and group allocation was not hidden from the investigators. Most expanded thyroid clonotypes (frequency above 0.001) were also detected in blood, suggesting blood repertoires may reflect thyroid immune responses. In validation, the model predicted progression to ophthalmopathy with approximately 70% sensitivity and 72.22% specificity, a median of 6.5 months before onset. Ophthalmopathy was separated from stable hyperthyroidism by a 13 V-J signature model, with approximately 90% sensitivity and about 81% specificity obtained in cross-validation and 80%/75% obtained in testing.

Sample: blood. This clonotype was sampled from a man between 50 and 59 years old with Graves' ophthalmopathy.

In nucleotides, the sequence is TGTGCCAGTAGCGTCGGGACAGGGGCCGGGGCTACTGAAGCTTTCTTT. This translates into CASSVGTGAGATEAFF. The rearranged segments are TRBV19 and TRBJ1-1; 10 bases in the middle match TRBD1. The germline V gene (reference sequence) gives CDR1 as LNHDA and CDR2 as SQIVND. Including the terminal cysteine and phenylalanine, the CDR3 comprises 16 residues. Only the CDR3 part of the read is kept: 48 bases, read in frame from the first base. The germline V and J ends show losses of 6 bases and 5 bases respectively, and no gene match explains 12 bases of the junction.